This TCR beta chain was sequenced during a study of somatic mutations in cytotoxic T cells in rheumatoid arthritis. Background on the study: Several of the V beta antibody-stained T-cell populations were flow-sorted at nearly 100% purity; V beta1+ cells were among them and were sequenced for TCRB.

In the original processing: After comparison against published virus-specific TCRB sequences, only a few of the patient CD8+ clones larger than 1% turned out to match them. Sequencing was performed with immunoSEQ multiplex PCR; in TCRdb, only in-frame clones are kept and a portion is missing. That table is the source of V, J and clone size, and D and trimming were worked out from the DNA. The sample has 10,000 or so clones, roughly 74% seen once. This CDR3 contains 14 residues. CDR1 SGHDT and CDR2 YYEEEE come from the germline V gene. V trimming: 2 bases; J trimming: 5 bases; junction bases outside the gene matches: 6.

The sample was CD8+ T cells sorted from blood. This sequence joins TRBV5-6 and TRBJ1-2; 7 bases align to TRBD1. This sequence was found in an adult with rheumatoid arthritis. In DNA, the CDR3 is TGTGCCAGCAGCTTCCCGGGACAGAAGTATGGCTACACCTTC. As protein: CASSFPGQKYGYTF.